A selection of T cell receptor beta chains follows, all from one sample in a study of response to subunit inactivated influenza vaccine. TCRdb processed the RT-PCR reads anew with MiXCR; each CDR3 protein has one entry. Of over 150,000 distinct CDR3 sequences in the sample, around 9.9% are singletons; the top ten hold 12%. The material was non-naive T cells sorted from PBMCs, obtained roughly 6 weeks after vaccination. The receptors stem from a middle-aged man who received an inactivated influenza vaccine. The CDR3 runs from the conserved cysteine through the conserved F or W. A D gene is named only where the DNA matches it firmly. Clone size is given for some rows only: seen once, a few or many times, or a class if the clone is expanded.

D gene,clone size,J gene,V gene,CDR3 protein,CDR3 DNA
TRBD1,few,TRBJ1-4,TRBV27,CASSLLGTAAVGKLFF,TGTGCCAGCAGTTTACTTGGGACAGCCGCCGTTGGTAAACTGTTTTTT
-,-,TRBJ2-5,TRBV4-2,CASSHAGGTGGETQYF,TGTGCCAGCAGCCATGCAGGGGGCACGGGAGGAGAGACCCAGTACTTC
-,few,TRBJ2-5,TRBV3-1,CASSPRQVGETQYF,TGTGCCAGCAGCCCCCGGCAGGTGGGGGAGACCCAGTACTTC
-,few,TRBJ2-1,TRBV6-1,CASRHPGARDTEQFF,TGTGCCAGCAGGCACCCGGGGGCTCGGGATACGGAGCAGTTCTTC
-,few,TRBJ2-4,TRBV6-5,CASSYSDWGVGKNIQYF,TGTGCCAGCAGTTACTCCGATTGGGGAGTTGGCAAAAACATTCAGTACTTC
-,-,TRBJ1-1,TRBV3-1,CASRKGNTEAFF,TGTGCCAGTAGAAAGGGGAACACTGAAGCTTTCTTT
-,many,TRBJ2-5,TRBV3-1,CASSTSLGVETQYF,TGTGCCAGCAGCACTAGCTTGGGTGTGGAGACCCAGTACTTC
TRBD2,-,TRBJ2-1,TRBV19,CASAISGSSYNEQFF,TGTGCCAGTGCGATTAGCGGGAGCTCCTACAATGAGCAGTTCTTC
-,many,TRBJ2-1,TRBV20-1,CSARPTGHHYGEQFF,TGCAGTGCTAGACCAACGGGGCACCACTACGGTGAGCAGTTCTTC
-,-,TRBJ2-1,TRBV9,CASSPAALSVYNEQFF,TGTGCCAGCAGCCCTGCTGCACTTAGCGTCTACAATGAGCAGTTCTTC
-,many,TRBJ2-3,TRBV4-2,CASSQGASLDTQYF,TGTGCCAGCAGCCAAGGGGCCTCCCTCGATACGCAGTATTTT
TRBD2,few,TRBJ2-1,TRBV19,CASSTRGGLVNEQFF,TGTGCCAGTAGTACACGGGGGGGTTTAGTCAATGAGCAGTTCTTC
TRBD1,many,TRBJ1-1,TRBV12-3/TRBV12-4,CASSWTSRGSEAFF,TGTGCCAGCAGTTGGACGTCCAGGGGGTCTGAAGCTTTCTTT
TRBD2,many,TRBJ2-1,TRBV4-2,CASSQVGAGVLNNEQFF,TGTGCCAGCAGCCAAGTAGGAGCGGGAGTTTTGAACAATGAGCAGTTCTTC
TRBD2,few,TRBJ2-2,TRBV20-1,CSARGASGRGGTGELFF,TGCAGTGCTAGAGGGGCTAGCGGGAGGGGAGGAACCGGGGAGCTGTTTTTT
-,many,TRBJ2-1,TRBV7-2,CASSRQYAYNEQFF,TGTGCCAGCTCGCGGCAATACGCCTACAATGAGCAGTTCTTC
-,many,TRBJ2-5,TRBV7-2,CASSLSGGTQYF,TGTGCCAGCAGCTTAAGTGGAGGGACCCAGTACTTC
-,few,TRBJ2-3,TRBV28,CASSLWATRTDTQYF,TGTGCCAGCAGTTTATGGGCTACCCGCACAGATACGCAGTATTTT
TRBD1,-,TRBJ2-2,TRBV6-1,CASRRGQRDTGELFF,TGTGCCAGCAGGAGGGGACAGAGAGACACCGGGGAGCTGTTTTTT
-,many,TRBJ2-1,TRBV24-1,CATSDPGPRGNEQFF,TGTGCCACCAGTGACCCAGGCCCCAGGGGCAATGAGCAGTTCTTC
TRBD2,-,TRBJ2-2,TRBV18,CASSVDTWFASGRGKNTGELFF,TGTGCCAGCTCAGTGGACACCTGGTTCGCTAGCGGGAGAGGCAAGAACACCGGGGAGCTGTTTTTT
-,-,TRBJ1-1,TRBV10-3,CATLAELSTEAFF,TGTGCCACCCTTGCGGAGTTGAGCACTGAAGCTTTCTTT
TRBD1,-,TRBJ1-1,TRBV7-8,CASSPGGGRAEAFF,TGTGCCAGCAGCCCAGGGGGGGGAAGGGCTGAAGCTTTCTTT
-,few,TRBJ2-1,TRBV7-2,CASSDPFRSYNEQFF,TGTGCCAGCAGCGATCCCTTCCGGTCCTACAATGAGCAGTTCTTC
-,-,TRBJ2-4,TRBV19,CASRSVGGRGNIQYF,TGTGCCAGTAGGTCGGTCGGGGGGCGAGGAAACATTCAGTACTTC
TRBD1,few,TRBJ2-1,TRBV3-1,CASSPRDRGYGEQFF,TGTGCCAGCAGCCCCCGGGACAGGGGGTATGGTGAGCAGTTCTTC
-,many,TRBJ1-6,TRBV7-2,CASSYRVLNSPLHF,TGTGCCAGCAGTTACAGGGTTCTCAATTCACCCCTCCACTTT
-,few,TRBJ2-6,TRBV6-1,CASSFDRSGANVLTF,TGTGCCAGCAGCTTCGATCGATCTGGGGCCAACGTCCTGACTTTC
TRBD1,few,TRBJ2-7,TRBV7-2,CASSLMDRAYEQYF,TGTGCCAGCAGCTTAATGGACAGGGCCTACGAGCAGTACTTC
-,many,TRBJ2-7,TRBV28,CASTLGYEQYF,TGTGCCAGCACCTTGGGCTACGAGCAGTACTTC
-,-,TRBJ1-1,TRBV7-6,CASSIGRGTEAFF,TGTGCCAGCAGCATTGGCAGAGGCACTGAAGCTTTCTTT
-,once,TRBJ2-5,TRBV6-1,CASSGQDAETQYF,TGTGCCAGCAGTGGACAGGATGCTGAGACCCAGTACTTC
TRBD2,many,TRBJ2-7,TRBV25-1,CASRKSGTSLYEQYF,TGTGCCAGCAGGAAATCCGGGACTAGCCTCTACGAGCAGTACTTC
-,many,TRBJ1-2,TRBV5-6,CASSLGGFDYTF,TGTGCCAGCAGCTTGGGGGGTTTTGACTACACCTTC
-,-,TRBJ2-7,TRBV28,CASSLGNAPYEQYF,TGTGCCAGCAGTTTAGGGAACGCTCCCTACGAGCAGTACTTC
-,many,TRBJ1-2,TRBV7-9,CASSLEGGFRDYGYTF,TGTGCCAGCAGCTTAGAAGGGGGTTTTCGTGACTATGGCTACACCTTC
-,many,TRBJ1-2,TRBV4-3,CASSRAGTYGYTF,TGCGCCAGCAGCCGCGCAGGGACCTATGGCTACACCTTC
TRBD2,-,TRBJ2-3,TRBV27,CASKLAGPSDTQYF,TGTGCCAGCAAATTAGCGGGGCCCAGTGATACGCAGTATTTT
-,-,TRBJ1-5,TRBV28,CASSDTLVQPQHF,TGTGCCAGCAGTGACACCCTGGTGCAGCCCCAGCATTTT
TRBD1,many,TRBJ2-5,TRBV24-1,CATSDPGQGPKETQYF,TGTGCCACCAGTGATCCTGGACAGGGCCCTAAAGAGACCCAGTACTTC
-,few,TRBJ2-1,TRBV30,CAWRKRYNEQFF,TGTGCCTGGAGGAAGAGGTACAATGAGCAGTTCTTC
-,-,TRBJ1-5,TRBV6-6,CASKSVGNQPQHF,TGTGCCAGCAAAAGCGTTGGCAATCAGCCCCAGCATTTT
-,many,TRBJ2-7,TRBV20-1,CSARAVRDAYEQYF,TGCAGTGCTAGAGCAGTAAGGGACGCCTACGAGCAGTACTTC
-,many,TRBJ2-7,TRBV29-1,CSVEDWLSYEQYF,TGCAGCGTTGAAGATTGGCTTTCCTACGAGCAGTACTTC
TRBD2,few,TRBJ2-3,TRBV7-9,CASSQLPSGKTDTQYF,TGTGCCAGCAGCCAGTTGCCTAGCGGTAAAACAGATACGCAGTATTTT
-,-,TRBJ1-1,TRBV6-5,CASSYSKGGTEAFF,TGTGCCAGCAGTTACTCGAAGGGAGGGACTGAAGCTTTCTTT
TRBD1,-,TRBJ1-2,TRBV18,CASSPDRAVGYTF,TGTGCCAGCTCACCCGACAGGGCGGTCGGCTACACCTTC
TRBD2,many,TRBJ2-3,TRBV4-3,CASSVTSGDTQYF,TGCGCCAGCAGCGTGACTAGCGGAGATACGCAGTATTTT